These 26 T cell receptor beta chains originate from one sample sequenced in a study of OX40 agonist ivuxolimab in advanced cancers. Only in-frame clones appear in the TCRdb table, and some are missing; sequencing was by immunoSEQ multiplex PCR. Among roughly 120,000 clones listed, over 85% were seen once. This material consisted of CD4+ or CD8+ T cells sorted from blood, taken in a trial of the OX40 agonist ivuxolimab. These receptors all come from an adult with an advanced solid tumor such as melanoma, head and neck, liver or kidney cancer.

J is TRBJ2-5 and V is TRBV7-2; D is undetermined. Trimming stripped 1 base from V and 4 bases from J, with 10 bases between. Germline V gives CDR1 SGHTA, CDR2 FQGNSA. The CDR3 loop spans 14 amino acids. In DNA, the CDR3 is TGTGCCAGCAGCTTAGTTTTTGGCCCAGAGACCCAGTACTTC. This gives the protein CASSLVFGPETQYF.

In nucleotides, the CDR3 is TGTGCCAGCAGCCAAGAAGGGACGAATTGGGAAGGATCGAGCTCCTATAATTCACCCCTCCACTTT. This codes for CASSQEGTNWEGSSSYNSPLHF. V gene TRBV14 combines with J gene TRBJ1-6, with D tentatively TRBD1 (5 bases). The germline V gene has CDR1 SGHDN and CDR2 FVKESK. Trimming stripped 0 bases from V and 0 bases from J, with 24 bases between. The CDR3 length is 22 residues.

The rearrangement links TRBV7-2 to TRBJ2-7; TRBD2 aligns across 14 bases. The germline V gene has CDR1 SGHTA and CDR2 FQGNSA. The CDR3 has 15 residues. V dropped 5 bases and J dropped 2; count of bases not matched to a gene: 2. For the CDR3, the DNA is TGTGCCAGCAGCGCGACTAGCGGGGGGGCCTACGAGCAGTACTTC. Translated: CASSATSGGAYEQYF.

This clone was found once. The DNA of the CDR3 is TGTGCCAGCAGTGAAGCGGATACCCAAGAGACCCAGTACTTC. Translating it yields CASSEADTQETQYF. The gene calls are TRBV6-1 and TRBJ2-5, with D unresolved. The CDR3 extends over 14 amino acids. V was trimmed by 0 bases and J by 1 base, leaving 6 bases between them. Germline CDR1 is MNHNS and CDR2 is SASEGT.

This clone was seen ten or more times. The chain combines TRBV7-9 with TRBJ2-3; D is perhaps TRBD1 or TRBD2 (6 bases each). This CDR3 contains 12 residues. Trimming stripped 7 bases from V and 6 bases from J, with 11 bases between. CDR1 and CDR2 (germline): SEHNR, FQNEAQ (reference sequence). The CDR3 coding sequence is TGTGCCAGCACCCAAGGGGGGGATACGCAGTATTTT. Translation: CASTQGGDTQYF.

V is TRBV29-1 and J is TRBJ2-1, with 9 bases fitting TRBD1. Germline CDR1 and CDR2: SQVTM and ANQGSEA. CDR3 length equals 15 residues. Trimming at V came to 5 bases and at J to 8 bases, leaving 13 bases not matched to a gene. CDR3 amino acids: CSVYGPDRGWHEQFF. DNA for the CDR3: TGCAGCGTTTATGGCCCGGACAGGGGTTGGCATGAGCAGTTCTTC.

The table lists this clone with a few counts. V usage is TRBV4-2 and J usage is TRBJ2-7; D is possibly TRBD1 or TRBD2 (5 bases each). The V and J ends lost 3 bases and 3 bases respectively, with 21 bases between them. The CDR3 contains 17 residues. Germline V gene sequence: CDR1 LGHNA, CDR2 YNFKEQ. CDR3: CASSQAGTFGGVYEQYF. DNA of the CDR3: TGTGCCAGCAGCCAGGCCGGAACGTTTGGGGGAGTCTACGAGCAGTACTTC.

With respect to this clone: Other DNA sequences in the same sample also yield this CDR3. V is TRBV5-1 and J is TRBJ1-1, with a tentative D call TRBD1 (6 bases). V was pared by 0 bases and J by 1 base, with 7 bases between. Looked up from germline, CDR1 is SGHRS and CDR2 is YFSETQ. The CDR3 sequence is 14 residues long. CDR3 residues: CASSLGTANTEAFF. CDR3 sequence (DNA): TGCGCCAGCAGCTTGGGGACAGCGAACACTGAAGCTTTCTTT.

This chain joins TRBV12-5 and TRBJ1-4; D uncertain. Germline values: CDR1 LGHNT, CDR2 FRNRAP. The length of the CDR3 is 14 residues. The ends were cut back, 1 base at V and 4 bases at J, with 7 bases in the middle. The CDR3 loop reads CASGLGRVNEKLFF. The CDR3 DNA reads as TGTGCTAGTGGTTTGGGACGGGTTAATGAAAAACTGTTTTTT.

This sequence joins TRBV5-4 and TRBJ2-7, with a tentative D call TRBD2 (6 bases). The germline V and J ends were trimmed by 4 bases and 4 bases, with 18 bases remaining between them. The CDR3 totals 15 residues. Germline CDR1 reads SGHNT; CDR2 reads YYREEE (reference sequence). In DNA form, the CDR3 reads TGTGCCAGCAGCGCAACCCTGGGGGGATTTTACGAGCAGTACTTC. Protein product: CASSATLGGFYEQYF.

The chain carries TRBV4-3 and TRBJ2-5; TRBD1 agrees at 8 bases. Germline CDR1 LGHNA, CDR2 YSLEER. The CDR3 has 15 residues. The junction had 5 bases not matched to a gene; V was cut back by 1 base and J by 4 bases. The CDR3 DNA is TGCGCCAGCAGCCAAGTGGACAGGGACCCAGAGACCCAGTACTTC. It translates to CASSQVDRDPETQYF.

V gene TRBV27 combines with J gene TRBJ1-2; D possibly corresponds to TRBD1 (5 bases). CDR1 MNHEY and CDR2 SMNVEV come from the germline V gene (reference sequence). This CDR3 has 15 amino acids. V dropped 5 bases and J dropped 0 bases, with 13 bases sitting between them. CDR3 sequence (DNA): TGTGCCAGCAGTCCCCTCGGGGCCGCTAACTATGGCTACACCTTC. Translating it yields CASSPLGAANYGYTF.

This chain uses TRBV6-6 with TRBJ1-1, with a tentative D call TRBD1 (6 bases). The CDR3 covers 12 residues. V shed 6 bases and J shed 6 bases, with 11 bases lying between them. Germline CDR1 is MNHNY and CDR2 is SVGAGI (reference sequence). The CDR3 DNA follows: TGTGCCAGCAGCCGGACAGCCGCTGAAGCTTTCTTT. It encodes CASSRTAAEAFF.

V gene TRBV4-1 combines with J gene TRBJ2-1; 9 bases align to TRBD1. The CDR3 runs 15 residues. V lost 1 base, J lost 5 bases, and 3 bases stayed unmatched. CDR1 is MGHRA, CDR2 YSYEKL, per germline. The CDR3 here is CASSQATGGDNEQFF. The CDR3 nucleotides are TGCGCCAGCAGCCAAGCGACAGGGGGGGACAATGAGCAGTTCTTC.

The J gene is TRBJ1-6, the V gene TRBV10-3; no clear D. The V gene lost 4 bases and the J gene lost 3 bases, with 7 bases spanning the gap. CDR1 and CDR2 (germline): ENHRY, SYGVKD. CDR3 length: 14 residues. CDR3 coding DNA: TGTGCCATCAGTGGCGCAGACTATAATTCACCCCTCCACTTT. Protein: CAISGADYNSPLHF.

V is TRBV6-5 and J is TRBJ1-2, with 10 bases lining up with TRBD1. This CDR3 comprises 16 residues. Looked up from germline, CDR1 is MNHEY and CDR2 is SVGAGI. The V gene end was trimmed by 2 bases and the J gene end by 2 bases; junction bases not matched to a gene: 5. CDR3 DNA: TGTGCCAGCAGTTACATTCGGACAGGGGGAAACTATGGCTACACCTTC. Protein: CASSYIRTGGNYGYTF.

This CDR3 reads CSVEPGPTAFF. The CDR3, as DNA: TGCAGCGTTGAACCAGGGCCTACAGCTTTCTTT. V and J are TRBV29-1 and TRBJ1-1; D is possibly TRBD1 (5 bases). Germline CDR1 SQVTM, CDR2 ANQGSEA. V dropped 2 bases and J dropped 10 bases, with 11 bases sitting between them. CDR3 length: 11 residues.

V gene TRBV7-2 combines with J gene TRBJ1-3; the match to TRBD1 covers 7 bases. From germline, CDR1 is SGHTA and CDR2 FQGNSA. Losses at the gene ends were 5 bases for V and 4 bases for J; bases not matched to a gene: 11. This CDR3 contains 16 residues. The CDR3 loop reads CASSRSGGTFGNTIYF. The CDR3 DNA sequence: TGTGCCAGCAGCCGCTCAGGGGGTACTTTCGGAAACACCATATATTTT.

This chain connects TRBV28 to TRBJ1-1; the match to TRBD1 covers 8 bases. Germline trimming cut 3 bases from V and 0 bases from J; bases unmatched to any gene: 6. This CDR3 is built from 16 residues. Germline V gene data show CDR1 as MDHEN and CDR2 as SYDVKM. The CDR3 DNA is TGTGCCAGCAGTTTGGGTCGGGGACAGGTGAACACTGAAGCTTTCTTT. Residues: CASSLGRGQVNTEAFF.

The CDR3 reads CASSTRTSGTTDTQYF. The DNA for the CDR3 is TGTGCCAGCAGTACGCGGACTAGCGGGACCACAGATACGCAGTATTTT. The rearrangement joins TRBV27 to TRBJ2-3; 12 bases agree with TRBD2. Germline CDR1 is MNHEY and CDR2 is SMNVEV (reference sequence). V lost 5 bases to trimming and J lost 2 bases; unmatched junction nucleotides: 5. This CDR3 is built from 16 residues.

The rearrangement links TRBV5-1 to TRBJ2-1, with D possibly TRBD2 on 5 matching bases. Trimming cost V 3 bases and J 5 bases, with 12 bases left between them. This CDR3 contains 14 residues. Germline assignment: CDR1 SGHRS and CDR2 YFSETQ. The CDR3 DNA sequence: TGCGCCAGCAGCTATCTGCGGGTCGACAATGAGCAGTTCTTC. Its protein product is CASSYLRVDNEQFF.

About this clone itself: A junction boundary mismatches the germline segment, possibly from a read error. CDR3 loop: CASSARDSDTQYF. Here the CDR3 DNA reads TGTGCTAGCAGCGCCCGGGACTCAGATACGCAGTATTTT. The rearrangement uses TRBV7-7 and TRBJ2-3; possibly TRBD2 for D (6 bases). The length of the CDR3 is 13 residues. Germline values: CDR1 SSHAT, CDR2 FNYEAQ (reference sequence).

The rearrangement joins TRBV4-3 to TRBJ2-3; TRBD2 agrees at 12 bases. Germline CDR1 and CDR2: LGHNA and YSLEER. With V trimmed by 0 bases and J by 5 bases, 15 bases remained unmatched. The CDR3 extends over 20 amino acids. Here the CDR3 reads CASSQDPSGGAEEVRDTQYF. CDR3 bases: TGCGCCAGCAGCCAAGATCCTAGCGGGGGGGCCGAAGAAGTTAGAGATACGCAGTATTTT.

Of note for this clone: A junction boundary mismatches the germline segment, possibly from a read error. V gene TRBV25-1 combines with J gene TRBJ2-2; D could derive from TRBD1 or TRBD2 (5 bases each). The CDR3 runs to 14 residues. From germline, CDR1 is MGHDK and CDR2 SYGVNS. CDR3 residues: CASSDWGNAGELFF. DNA of the CDR3: TGTGCCAGCAGTGATTGGGGGAACGCCGGGGAGCTGTTTTTT.

J is TRBJ1-2 and V is TRBV10-3; D is possibly TRBD1 (6 bases). The CDR3 sequence is 15 residues long. Deletions cut 0 bases from V and 4 bases from J, with 12 bases between. CDR1 and CDR2 (germline): ENHRY, SYGVKD. The CDR3 coding sequence is TGTGCCATCAGTGAGTCTAGGTTGGGGGCCTATGGCTACACCTTC. Its protein product is CAISESRLGAYGYTF.

The genes are TRBV5-1 and TRBJ2-2; TRBD2 is a possible D gene (6 bases). The CDR3 loop spans 14 amino acids. V lost 1 base and J 4 bases, leaving 8 bases between the germline ends. Germline lookup yields CDR1 SGHRS and CDR2 YFSETQ. DNA for the CDR3: TGCGCCAGCAGCTTGTTCGGGGGCACCGGGGAGCTGTTTTTT. Its translation: CASSLFGGTGELFF.